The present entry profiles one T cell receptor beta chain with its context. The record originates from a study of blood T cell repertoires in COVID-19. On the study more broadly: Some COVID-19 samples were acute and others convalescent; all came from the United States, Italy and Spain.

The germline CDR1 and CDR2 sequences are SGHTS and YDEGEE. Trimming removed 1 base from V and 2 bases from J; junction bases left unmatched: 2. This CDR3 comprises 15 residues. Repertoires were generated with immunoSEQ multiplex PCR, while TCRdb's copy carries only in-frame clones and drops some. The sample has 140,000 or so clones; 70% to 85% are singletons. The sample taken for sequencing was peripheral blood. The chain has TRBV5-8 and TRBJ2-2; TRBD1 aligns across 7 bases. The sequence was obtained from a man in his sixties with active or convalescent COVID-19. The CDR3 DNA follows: TGTGCCAGCAGCTTGACAGGGGTTAACACCGGGGAGCTGTTTTTT. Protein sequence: CASSLTGVNTGELFF. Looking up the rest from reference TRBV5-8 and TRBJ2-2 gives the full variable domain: EAGVTQSPTHLIKTRGQQATLRCSPISGHTSVYWYQQALGLGLQFLLWYDEGEERNRGNFPPRFSGRQFPNYSSELNVNALELEDSALYLCASSLTGVNTGELFFGEGSRLTVL.